Below, 5 T cell receptor beta chains from the same sample are listed, as sequenced in a study of glioma-infiltrating T cells. Using RNA template, CDR3s of TCR alpha and beta were amplified with iRepertoire arm-PCR. Each CDR3 protein gets one entry after TCRdb re-called the multiplex PCR reads with MiXCR. The sample has more than 350,000 distinct CDR3 sequences; approximately 42% are singletons. Sequenced input: glioma tissue, nonneoplastic brain tissue, or PBMCs (not recorded which). These receptors were taken from a human donor with low-grade glioma or glioblastoma, undergoing nonglioma brain surgery, or in good health (not recorded which).

On this clonotype itself: At one of its ends the junction is not consistent with the germline gene, which may arise from a read error. The gene calls are TRBV28 and TRBJ2-1; 10 bases map to TRBD2. Germline assignment: CDR1 MDHEN and CDR2 SYDVKM. This CDR3 has 14 amino acids. The CDR3 region has the DNA TGTGCCAGCAGCCCCGGGACTAGCGTGTTGGAGCAGTCCTTC. This sequence encodes CASSPGTSVLEQSF. Combining the CDR3 with reference TRBV28 and TRBJ2-1 gives the whole variable domain DVKVTQSSRYLVKRTGEKVFLECVQDMDHENMFWYRQDPGLGLRLIYFSYDVKMKEKGDIPEGYSVSREKKERFSLILESASTNQTSMYLCASSPGTSVLEQSFGPGTRLTVL.

About this clonotype: A much larger clone is a single base away; this may be a read error. This chain connects TRBV28 to TRBJ1-2, with D tentatively TRBD1 (6 bases). Germline CDR1 MDHEN, CDR2 SYDVKM. This CDR3 is built from 15 residues. In nucleotides, the CDR3 is TGTGCCAGCAGTTTATTTGACAGGACAAGAGGTGGCTGCACCTTC. Its protein product is CASSLFDRTRGGCTF.

Worth noting for this clonotype: A much larger clone differs by one base, so this may be a read error. The chain is built from TRBV6-2 or TRBV6-3 and TRBJ1-1; 7 bases match TRBD1. CDR3 length: 16 residues. CDR1 and CDR2 (germline): MNHEY, SVGEGT. The chain's CDR3 is CASSSYRGGGKTVAFF. CDR3 nucleotide sequence: TGTGCCAGCAGTTCGTACAGGGGCGGGGGTAAAACTGTAGCTTTCTTT.

As regards this clonotype: A much larger clone differs from this one at a single base, so this may be a read error. The V and J genes are TRBV6-2 or TRBV6-3 and TRBJ2-7; the match to TRBD1 covers 9 bases. The length of the CDR3 is 16 residues. The germline V gene encodes CDR1 MNHEY and CDR2 SVGEGT. The CDR3 protein is CASSFDYRDRDGERYF. The CDR3 DNA reads as TGTGCCAGCAGTTTTGACTACCGGGACAGGGACGGCGAGCGGTACTTC.

The genes are TRBV28 and TRBJ2-7; 10 bases map to TRBD2. CDR1 is MDHEN and CDR2 is SYDVKM in the germline V gene. The length of the CDR3 is 14 residues. V lost 1 base to trimming and J lost 4 bases; unmatched junction nucleotides: 1. Here the CDR3 DNA reads TGTGCCAGCAGTTTATATAGCGGGAGGTACGAGCAGTACTTC. Translated: CASSLYSGRYEQYF.